The table lists the clone carrying this T cell receptor (beta chain) with a few counts. This entry comes from a study of human T cells and chemical hapten exposure. TCRdb re-called the RACE reads through MiXCR, storing one row per CDR3 protein. The sample holds more than 95,000 distinct CDR3 sequences; about an eighth are singletons and the top ten take about 1.4%. Stated time point: patch test 1, 2 weeks after DPC sensitization. Treatment described: therapeutic diphenylcyclopropenone sensitization with weekly scalp DPC. J lost 10 bases, V lost 4 bases, and 25 bases had no gene match. CDR1 SEHNR and CDR2 FQNEAQ come from the germline V gene (reference sequence). The length of the CDR3 is 20 residues.

Sample: whole blood, taken in connection with sensitization to the hapten diphenylcyclopropenone (DPC). The chain employs TRBV7-9 and TRBJ2-1; 10 bases line up with TRBD2. The clonotype originates from a woman in her forties or fifties with alopecia areata. Some clones in this sample may be carry-over from other donors' samples. As DNA, the CDR3 is TGTGCCAGCAGCTCTAGCGGGAGATCCGCCGGGTCTGGGGAACCGGGGGAGCAGTTCTTC. Amino acids: CASSSSGRSAGSGEPGEQFF.